This is a list of T cell receptor beta chains from one sample in a study of shared clonotypes between healthy human individuals. Here immunoSEQ multiplex PCR was the method, and the copy in TCRdb shows in-frame clones only, minus some. The sample carries about 1 million clones, around 74% recorded once. Sample: memory CD4+ T cells sorted from blood. The receptor set was obtained from a man in his late teens or twenties in good health. Each CDR3 is given with its conserved first and last residue. The D gene is left open where the match is weak. Expanded clones get a size class; other rows say once, few or many, or leave the size out.

D: NA; V: TRBV5-4; size: NA; J: TRBJ2-3; DNA: TGTGCCAGTAAGCGGGACAGTAGCACAGATACGCAGTATTTT; CDR3: CASKRDSSTDTQYF
D: NA; V: TRBV11-2; size: NA; J: TRBJ1-6; DNA: TGTGCCAGCAGCTTAGATCCGGATTCACCCCTCCACTTT; CDR3: CASSLDPDSPLHF
D: TRBD2; V: TRBV5-1; size: NA; J: TRBJ2-5; DNA: TGCGCCAGCAGCCCCGGACTAGCGGGAGAGACCCAGTACTTC; CDR3: CASSPGLAGETQYF
D: NA; V: TRBV6-5; size: NA; J: TRBJ2-5; DNA: TGTGCCAGCAGTTACTCGGGGAACGAGGGCCAGTACTTC; CDR3: CASSYSGNEGQYF
D: TRBD2; V: TRBV7-9; size: NA; J: TRBJ2-3; DNA: TGTGCCAGCGTACCCCTGGGCGGGGGGGGAAGAGATACGCAGTATTTT; CDR3: CASVPLGGGGRDTQYF
D: NA; V: TRBV5-1; size: NA; J: TRBJ2-3; DNA: TGCGCCAGCAGCGACACGGCGGGCAGCACAGATACGCAGTATTTT; CDR3: CASSDTAGSTDTQYF
D: NA; V: TRBV6-1; size: NA; J: TRBJ1-5; DNA: TGTGCCAGCAGTGAATCGGCGGGCCAGCCCCAGCATTTT; CDR3: CASSESAGQPQHF
D: NA; V: TRBV18; size: NA; J: TRBJ2-1; DNA: TGTGCCAGCTCACCAACGCGGACTGCTGGGAGTGAGCAGTTCTTC; CDR3: CASSPTRTAGSEQFF
D: TRBD1; V: TRBV7-2; size: NA; J: TRBJ1-2; DNA: TGTGCCAGCAGCTTTCAGGGGGCGAGTGGCTACACCTTC; CDR3: CASSFQGASGYTF
D: TRBD1; V: TRBV29-1; size: NA; J: TRBJ2-5; DNA: TGCAGCGTTGAAGGCCCGACAGGGATCGAGACCCAGTACTTC; CDR3: CSVEGPTGIETQYF
D: TRBD1; V: TRBV30; size: many; J: TRBJ2-3; DNA: TGTGCCTGCCCAGAGGTACAGGGGGCCACAGATACGCAGTATTTT; CDR3: CACPEVQGATDTQYF
D: NA; V: TRBV15; size: NA; J: TRBJ2-5; DNA: TGTGCCACCAGCAGCCCCCGCCCGGAGACCCAGTACTTC; CDR3: CATSSPRPETQYF
D: NA; V: TRBV2; size: few; J: TRBJ2-2; DNA: TGTGCCAGCAGTGAGACGGGAGCTGGCACCGGGGAGCTGTTTTTT; CDR3: CASSETGAGTGELFF
D: NA; V: TRBV28; size: once; J: TRBJ1-3; DNA: TGTGCCAGCAGTGCCGGGGGTACCTCTGGAAACACCATATATTTT; CDR3: CASSAGGTSGNTIYF
D: TRBD1; V: TRBV28; size: NA; J: TRBJ1-1; DNA: TGTGCCAGCAGTTTTAAATCCGTTACCGCGCTGTTAACAGGGGTGGGCACTGAAGCTTTCTTT; CDR3: CASSFKSVTALLTGVGTEAFF
D: NA; V: TRBV11-2; size: NA; J: TRBJ1-5; DNA: TGTGCCAGCAGCTTCGCGACAAATCAGCCCCAGCATTTT; CDR3: CASSFATNQPQHF
D: NA; V: TRBV30; size: NA; J: TRBJ1-4; DNA: TGTGCCTGGAGTGTAAGGGGAGCTAATGAAAAACTGTTTTTT; CDR3: CAWSVRGANEKLFF
D: NA; V: TRBV7-9; size: once; J: TRBJ1-4; DNA: TGTGCCACCACAGAGGGAGGGGGATCGTTTGAAAAACTGTTTTTT; CDR3: CATTEGGGSFEKLFF
D: NA; V: TRBV5-1; size: NA; J: TRBJ1-4; DNA: TGCGCCAGCAGCGGACGGGAGAATGAAAAACTGTTTTTT; CDR3: CASSGRENEKLFF
D: TRBD1; V: TRBV10-3; size: NA; J: TRBJ1-2; DNA: TGTGCCATCAGTGTGATGACAGGGGATGACTATGGCTACACCTTC; CDR3: CAISVMTGDDYGYTF
D: TRBD1; V: TRBV5-4; size: NA; J: TRBJ2-4; DNA: TGTGCCAGCAGCTTACGTCAGGGGGCCGACATTCAGTACTTC; CDR3: CASSLRQGADIQYF
D: TRBD1; V: TRBV11-2; size: NA; J: TRBJ2-7; DNA: TGTGCCAGCAGCCCTCGACAGGGGAAAAGAGAGCAGTACTTC; CDR3: CASSPRQGKREQYF
D: TRBD2; V: TRBV7-9; size: NA; J: TRBJ2-2; DNA: TGTGCCAGCAGCTTAGCTACTAGCGGGCGCACCGGGGAGCTGTTTTTT; CDR3: CASSLATSGRTGELFF
D: NA; V: TRBV10-3; size: few; J: TRBJ2-5; DNA: TGTGCCATCAGTGAGCAAGGTGGGTGCCAAGAGACCCAGTACTTC; CDR3: CAISEQGGCQETQYF
D: TRBD2; V: TRBV11-2; size: NA; J: TRBJ2-2; DNA: TGTGCCAGCAGCTGGGGGACTAGCGGGGCTACCGGGGAGCTGTTTTTT; CDR3: CASSWGTSGATGELFF
D: TRBD2; V: TRBV19; size: NA; J: TRBJ2-2; DNA: TGTGCCACCAGTCCCACTAGCGGGGCCACCGGGGAGCTGTTTTTT; CDR3: CATSPTSGATGELFF
D: TRBD2; V: TRBV25-1; size: NA; J: TRBJ2-1; DNA: TGTGCCAGCAGACATAGCGGGAGCCTTAATGAGCAGTTCTTC; CDR3: CASRHSGSLNEQFF
D: NA; V: TRBV28; size: few; J: TRBJ2-1; DNA: TGTGCCAGCAGCAGACAGGGGCCCAGCGGGGACCTCTACAATGAGCAGTTCTTC; CDR3: CASSRQGPSGDLYNEQFF
D: NA; V: TRBV25-1; size: few; J: TRBJ2-7; DNA: TGTGCCAGCAGTGAATCTCGGCCCTACGAGCAGTACTTC; CDR3: CASSESRPYEQYF
D: NA; V: TRBV28; size: NA; J: TRBJ2-2; DNA: TGTGCCAGCTATGAGAGGAGACCGGGACAGAACACCGGGGAGCTGTTTTTT; CDR3: CASYERRPGQNTGELFF
D: TRBD1; V: TRBV4-1; size: NA; J: TRBJ1-3; DNA: TGCGCCAGCAGCAACCCGGGACAGGGGTCTGGAAACACCATATATTTT; CDR3: CASSNPGQGSGNTIYF
D: NA; V: TRBV28; size: NA; J: TRBJ2-7; DNA: TGTGCCAGCGTAGGTGGGAGGTCCTACGAGCAGTACTTC; CDR3: CASVGGRSYEQYF
D: NA; V: TRBV6-6; size: NA; J: TRBJ2-1; DNA: TGTGCCAGCAGTTACTCGAGGCGAATGAGCAATGAGCAGTTCTTC; CDR3: CASSYSRRMSNEQFF
D: TRBD1; V: TRBV30; size: NA; J: TRBJ1-4; DNA: TGTGCCTGGGCGGGACAGTTTAATGAAAAACTGTTTTTT; CDR3: CAWAGQFNEKLFF
D: NA; V: TRBV28; size: NA; J: TRBJ1-5; DNA: TGTGCCAGCAGCTCTAACATGGAGCCCCAGCATTTT; CDR3: CASSSNMEPQHF
D: NA; V: TRBV4-1; size: many; J: TRBJ1-2; DNA: TGCGCCAGCAGCCAACCGGTGCGGGGGTCCCACTATGGCTACACCTTC; CDR3: CASSQPVRGSHYGYTF
D: NA; V: TRBV7-2; size: once; J: TRBJ1-2; DNA: TGTGCCAGCAGCTTACATGGCGGTAACTATGGCTACACCTTC; CDR3: CASSLHGGNYGYTF
D: TRBD1; V: TRBV27; size: NA; J: TRBJ1-2; DNA: TGTGCCAGCAGCGACCGAGGACAGGGAAACTATGGCTACACCTTC; CDR3: CASSDRGQGNYGYTF
D: TRBD1; V: TRBV7-2; size: NA; J: TRBJ1-5; DNA: TGTGCCAGCAGCAAGGACAGGGGGCGCGGGAATCAGCCCCAGCATTTT; CDR3: CASSKDRGRGNQPQHF
D: NA; V: TRBV30; size: NA; J: TRBJ2-6; DNA: TGTGCCCACCAGGGTACCTCTGGGGCCAACGTCCTGACTTTC; CDR3: CAHQGTSGANVLTF